This T cell receptor (beta chain) stems from a study of CD8+ T cells in alopecia areata. A sort of pooled cutaneous lymph node cells used CD4, CD8alpha, NKG2D, NKG2ACE and other stains. This clone was counted many times. Its antigen is as yet unknown. Here the gene names and germline are mouse. The CDR3 end is not reached by the read, which stops 4 residues before it; the germline J gene fills it in. This sample also contains other DNA sequences that code for the same CDR3. General study results and limits: Lesional scalp displayed greater clonality than normal scalp, most notably in alopecia totalis/universalis. The study also sequences resident alphabeta T cells of normal skin in scalp samples.

Sequencing templates came from extracted RNA that was reverse transcribed into cDNA. TCRdb's table, derived via immunoSEQ multiplex PCR, lists solely in-frame clones and lacks some. The table lists around 9,600 clones, with no singletons. Germline CDR1 and CDR2: NSQYPW and LRSPGD (reference sequence). The CDR3 has 15 amino acids. Trimming at V came to 3 bases and at J to 3 bases, leaving 3 bases not matched to a gene. The sequenced sample consisted of CD8+ T cells sorted from a lymph node. V usage is TRBV1 and J usage is TRBJ2-1, with TRBD2 identical over 9 bases. The source is a C3H/HeJ mouse with alopecia areata. Strain MHC haplotype: H2-k. The CDR3 sequence is CTCSAPGLGYAEQFF. Incomplete CDR3 DNA: TGCACCTGCAGTGCGCCGGGACTGGGCTATGCT.